This TCR beta chain derives from a study of metastatic and nonmetastatic thyroid tumors. Across the whole study: The authors compared repertoires across blood and tumor or nodule tissue from malignant and benign thyroid patients. Regarding the study as a whole: Malignant thyroid tumors reportedly had TCR beta diversity that was significantly higher than in benign nodules, in blood and tumor.

Original handling: What underpinned the distant-metastasis classifier for papillary thyroid cancer was the set of CDR3 differences across clinicopathological groups. TCRdb re-called clones via MiXCR from the PCR reads. What appears here as the V and J calls and clone size reflects TCRdb's work, not the paper's. Among about 25,000 clones listed, around 20% were seen once. Germline V gene sequence: CDR1 MNHEY, CDR2 SMNVEV (reference sequence). The CDR3 has 17 residues. The V end lost 7 bases, the J end lost 4 bases, and 25 bases lay between the germline ends. Each patient went into thyroid surgery without having received any treatment. As regards this clone: Its cognate antigen is unknown.

The chain uses TRBV27 and TRBJ1-2, with D tentatively TRBD1 (6 bases). The receptor was isolated from a female donor with papillary thyroid cancer or a benign thyroid nodule (not recorded which). Some clones in this sample may be carry-over from other donors' samples. Sequencing was carried out using blood. CDR3 bases: TGTGCCAGCACCCTGAGGGGGAGTTTTACAGGAGCCTATGGCTACACCTTC. It codes for CASTLRGSFTGAYGYTF.